This T cell receptor beta chain was sequenced during a study of early T cells in non-severe SARS-CoV-2 infection. Study summary: Sequencing targeted bulk RNA from unsorted whole blood, leaving chains unpaired.

Study-wide results and limits: In VDJdb matching, anti-spike CD8 responses were favored while private and CD4 specificities went missing.

This clonotype was observed a handful of times. The antigen remains unidentified. TCRdb analysed the 5' RACE reads with MiXCR anew, one entry per CDR3 protein. The sample records tens of thousands of distinct CDR3 sequences, approximately 13% being singletons. The sequence was obtained from an adult who was a healthcare worker with PCR-confirmed SARS-CoV-2 infection or an uninfected control (not recorded which). Sequencing input: whole blood.

The CDR3 coding sequence is TGTGCCAGCAGCTCATTAAGGAACACCATATATTTT. Amino acid sequence: CASSSLRNTIYF. This sequence joins TRBV11-2 and TRBJ1-3, with D unresolved. V dropped 4 bases and J dropped 7 bases, with 8 bases sitting between them. The CDR3 extends over 12 amino acids. The germline gives CDR1 SGHAT, CDR2 FQNNGV.